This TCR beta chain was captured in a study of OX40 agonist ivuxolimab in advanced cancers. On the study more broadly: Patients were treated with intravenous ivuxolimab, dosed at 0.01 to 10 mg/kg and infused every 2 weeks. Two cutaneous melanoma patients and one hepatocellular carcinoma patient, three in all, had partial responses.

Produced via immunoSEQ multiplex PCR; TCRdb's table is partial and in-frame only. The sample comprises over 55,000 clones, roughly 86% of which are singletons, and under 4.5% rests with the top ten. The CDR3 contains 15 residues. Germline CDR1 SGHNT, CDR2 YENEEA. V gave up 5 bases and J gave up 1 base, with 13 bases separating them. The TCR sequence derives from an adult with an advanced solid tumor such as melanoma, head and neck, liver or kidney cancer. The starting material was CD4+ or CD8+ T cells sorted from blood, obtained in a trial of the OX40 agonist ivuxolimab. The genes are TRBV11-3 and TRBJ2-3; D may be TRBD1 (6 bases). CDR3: CASSLGATGTDTQYF. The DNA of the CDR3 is TGTGCCAGCAGCCTGGGGGCGACAGGCACAGATACGCAGTATTTT.